These 24 T cell receptor beta chains share one sample of origin, sequenced in a study of blood T cell repertoires in COVID-19. This table comes from immunoSEQ multiplex PCR, and its TCRdb copy is limited to in-frame clones, with some not included. The sample includes around 200,000 clones, about 85% of them seen just once. Sequenced: PBMCs or T cells enriched from blood (not recorded which). The receptors were gathered from a man aged 35 to 55 who had recovered from COVID-19.

The J gene is TRBJ2-1, the V gene TRBV10-1; 7 positions agree with TRBD2. After removal of 3 bases from V and 8 bases from J, the junction contained 7 bases not matched to a gene. Germline V lookup: CDR1 WNHNN, CDR2 SYGVQD (reference sequence). This CDR3 region has 14 residues. CDR3 in DNA: TGCGCCAGCAGTGAAGGACTAGGAGTTGATGAGCAGTTCTTC. It codes for CASSEGLGVDEQFF.

This chain uses TRBV24-1 with TRBJ2-2, with TRBD1 matching over 10 bases. V was pared by 5 bases and J by 1 base, with 9 bases of the junction left unmatched. This CDR3 region has 18 residues. The V gene's germline CDR1 is KGHDR and CDR2 SFDVKD. The CDR3: CATSGRQGAYQNTGELFF. DNA for the CDR3: TGTGCCACCAGTGGCCGACAGGGGGCTTATCAGAACACCGGGGAGCTGTTTTTT.

This rearrangement joins TRBV4-3 to TRBJ2-2; D call uncertain. V gave up 1 base and J gave up 5 bases, with 8 bases separating them. The CDR3 runs to 14 residues. Germline V gene lookup returns CDR1 LGHNA and CDR2 YSLEER. CDR3 sequence reads: CASSQGSRTGELFF. The CDR3, as DNA: TGCGCCAGCAGCCAAGGTTCGCGGACCGGGGAGCTGTTTTTT.

This sequence joins TRBV6-2 or TRBV6-3 and TRBJ2-2; 7 bases map to TRBD2. V lost 6 bases to trimming and J lost 3 bases; unmatched junction nucleotides: 7. CDR1 and CDR2 from the germline V gene are MNHEY and SVGEGT. There are 15 residues in the CDR3. Here the CDR3 DNA reads TGTGCCAGCAGCAGATGGACTAGAGACACCGGGGAGCTGTTTTTT. Protein: CASSRWTRDTGELFF.

V gene TRBV18 combines with J gene TRBJ1-2; no clear D gene. V was trimmed by 3 bases and J by 5 bases, leaving 16 bases between them. Per germline, CDR1 KGHSH and CDR2 LQKENI. CDR3 size: 15 residues. The CDR3, as DNA: TGTGCCAGCTCACCCATCTCCGTCGAGGGATATGGCTACACCTTC. It yields the protein CASSPISVEGYGYTF.

This clone has just one count. The chain combines TRBV9 with TRBJ1-6; D unresolved. Trimming took off 6 bases at V and 8 bases at J, with 12 bases between the two ends. In germline, CDR1 is SGDLS, CDR2 YYNGEE. CDR3 size: 13 residues. The CDR3 DNA reads TGTGCCAGCACACGGGGATTCGATTCACCCCTCCACTTT. This codes for CASTRGFDSPLHF.

The chain links TRBV18 to TRBJ2-7; the match to TRBD1 covers 9 bases. J was trimmed by 0 bases and V by 3 bases; bases with no gene match: 3. CDR3 length: 15 residues. Germline V lookup: CDR1 KGHSH, CDR2 LQKENI. CDR3 in amino acids: CASSPGQGYSYEQYF. CDR3 coding DNA: TGTGCCAGCTCACCGGGACAGGGTTACTCCTACGAGCAGTACTTC.

The chain is built from TRBV7-2 and TRBJ2-7, with 7 bases lining up with TRBD2. The CDR3 consists of 14 residues. With V trimmed by 4 bases and J by 2 bases, 5 bases remained unmatched. The germline V gene encodes CDR1 SGHTA and CDR2 FQGNSA. The CDR3 loop is CASSSSAGPYEQYF. CDR3 in DNA: TGTGCCAGCAGCTCCTCAGCGGGGCCCTACGAGCAGTACTTC.

The V and J genes are TRBV7-8 and TRBJ2-2; the match to TRBD1 covers 8 bases. CDR1 and CDR2 from the germline V gene are SGHVS and FQNEAQ. Losses at the gene ends were 4 bases for V and 4 bases for J; bases not matched to a gene: 8. The CDR3 runs to 16 residues. The CDR3 sequence is CASSSQGAGGTGELFF. The CDR3 nucleotides are TGTGCCAGCAGCTCGCAGGGGGCCGGTGGCACCGGGGAGCTGTTTTTT.

The chain carries TRBV3-1 (or the pseudogene TRBV3-2) and TRBJ2-1; TRBD2 might be the D (6 bases). CDR1 LGHDT and CDR2 YNNKEL come from the germline V gene (reference sequence). This CDR3 has 18 residues. V gave up 0 bases and J gave up 2 bases, with 17 bases separating them. The CDR3 nucleotides are TGTGCCAGCAGCCAAGATCCCGGACTAACGAGTACCTACAATGAGCAGTTCTTC. Its protein product is CASSQDPGLTSTYNEQFF.

V usage is TRBV13 and J usage is TRBJ2-1; 9 nucleotides line up with TRBD2. The germline gives CDR1 PRHDT, CDR2 FYEKMQ (reference sequence). V was pared by 0 bases and J by 10 bases, with 7 bases of the junction left unmatched. The CDR3 extends over 15 amino acids. The CDR3 DNA reads as TGTGCCAGCAGCTTAGGACGGCGGGAGGGCCAGGAGCAGTTCTTC. Its protein product is CASSLGRREGQEQFF.

V and J are TRBV18 and TRBJ2-5; 8 positions agree with TRBD2. Germline V gene sequence: CDR1 KGHSH, CDR2 LQKENI. V was pared by 4 bases and J by 2 bases, with 9 bases of the junction left unmatched. The CDR3 is 16 residues long. The CDR3 coding sequence is TGTGCCAGCTCACGTGGCGTGGGCGGGGGGCAAGAGACCCAGTACTTC. It translates to CASSRGVGGGQETQYF.

The chain uses TRBV18 and TRBJ2-5; 9 bases line up with TRBD2. The germline CDR1 and CDR2 sequences are KGHSH and LQKENI. The CDR3 extends over 14 amino acids. J lost 3 bases, V lost 1 base, and 0 bases had no gene match. CDR3 sequence: CASSPLAGEETQYF. For the CDR3, the DNA is TGTGCCAGCTCACCACTAGCGGGAGAAGAGACCCAGTACTTC.

This clone was found once. The chain links TRBV6-5 to TRBJ1-2; perhaps TRBD1 as D (6 bases). This CDR3 is 13 amino acids long. The germline gives CDR1 MNHEY, CDR2 SVGAGI. V shed 6 bases and J shed 7 bases, with 15 bases lying between them. CDR3 in DNA: TGTGCCAGCAGATCCGGGACATTGGCTGGCTACACCTTC. Its translation is CASRSGTLAGYTF.

This sequence joins TRBV7-5 and TRBJ2-2; the table's D call, TRBD2, was not checked against the DNA. TRBV7-5 is reported as a pseudogene. The CDR3 consists of 22 residues. CDR3 nucleotides: TGTGCCAGAAGCTTAGTTAAAATGGGCCCTAGCCCCCGCGTGAAGAACACCGGGGAGCTGTTTTTT. It codes for CARSLVKMGPSPRVKNTGELFF.

CDR3 nucleotides: TGTGCCAGCAGTTTATCCGGGACAGGAGGTGGCTACACCTTC. Protein product: CASSLSGTGGGYTF. V usage is TRBV27 and J usage is TRBJ1-2; TRBD1 matches at 8 bases. The length of the CDR3 is 14 residues. CDR1 and CDR2 (germline): MNHEY, SMNVEV (reference sequence). V gave up 0 bases and J gave up 7 bases; unmatched junction bases: 4.

The chain is built from TRBV10-3 and TRBJ2-7, with 8 bases matching TRBD1. The CDR3 consists of 14 residues. Germline CDR1 is ENHRY and CDR2 is SYGVKD. V lost 5 bases and J lost 5; bases outside the gene matches: 8. The CDR3 reads CAISPQGARDEQYF. CDR3 DNA: TGTGCCATCAGTCCCCAGGGGGCGCGCGACGAGCAGTACTTC.

This rearrangement joins TRBV27 to TRBJ1-6, with 9 bases fitting TRBD1. Trimming cost V 2 bases and J 3 bases; bases outside gene matches: 2. Germline loops: CDR1 MNHEY, CDR2 SMNVEV (reference sequence). There are 16 residues in the CDR3. CDR3 coding DNA: TGTGCCAGCAGTTTAGGACAGGGGTTCTATAATTCACCCCTCCACTTT. It specifies CASSLGQGFYNSPLHF.

The rearrangement links TRBV7-3 to TRBJ2-1; 7 bases are a match to TRBD2. CDR1 and CDR2 from the germline V gene are SGHTA and FQGTGA. The CDR3 is 17 amino acids. V was clipped by 1 base and J by 4 bases; unmatched bases: 10. The CDR3 sequence: CASSLIGGGSTYNEQFF. The CDR3 DNA reads TGTGCCAGCAGCTTAATTGGGGGAGGGTCGACATACAATGAGCAGTTCTTC.

This clone was observed once. This chain connects TRBV2 to TRBJ1-4, with D unclear. The CDR3 loop spans 15 amino acids. The germline V gene encodes CDR1 SNHLY and CDR2 FYNNEI. V lost 7 bases, J lost 0 bases, and 12 bases lay in between. The CDR3 protein is CASMRVGATNEKLFF. CDR3 DNA: TGTGCCAGCATGAGGGTGGGTGCAACTAATGAAAAACTGTTTTTT.

The V gene is TRBV2, the J gene TRBJ2-2; 8 nucleotides agree with TRBD2. Germline values: CDR1 SNHLY, CDR2 FYNNEI. V dropped 4 bases and J dropped 4; count of bases not matched to a gene: 8. The CDR3 has 16 residues. CDR3 DNA sequence: TGTGCCAGCAGTGTCCAAGCGGGAGTGGGCACCGGGGAGCTGTTTTTT. Amino acid sequence: CASSVQAGVGTGELFF. Full variable domain (missing parts from reference TRBV2 and TRBJ2-2): EPEVTQTPSHQVTQMGQEVILRCVPISNHLYFYWYRQILGQKVEFLVSFYNNEISEKSEIFDDQFSVERPDGSNFTLKIRSTKLEDSAMYFCASSVQAGVGTGELFFGEGSRLTVL.

The genes are TRBV3-1 (or the pseudogene TRBV3-2) and TRBJ1-3, with D unresolved. Trimming took 0 bases from V and 0 from J, leaving 6 bases between them. CDR3 size: 15 residues. The V gene's germline CDR1 is LGHDT and CDR2 YNNKEL (reference sequence). DNA for the CDR3: TGTGCCAGCAGCCAAGATGCTACCTCTGGAAACACCATATATTTT. This encodes CASSQDATSGNTIYF.

The chain carries TRBV7-3 and TRBJ1-2; TRBD1 is a possible D gene (5 bases). In germline, CDR1 is SGHTA, CDR2 FQGTGA. V was trimmed by 8 bases and J by 3 bases, leaving 10 bases between them. The CDR3 has 12 residues. CDR3 sequence: CASGDRDYGYTF. DNA for the CDR3: TGTGCCAGCGGCGACAGAGACTATGGCTACACCTTC.

This clone was observed a single time. This chain joins TRBV13 and TRBJ2-5, with D possibly TRBD2 on 5 matching bases. CDR1 and CDR2 from the germline V gene are PRHDT and FYEKMQ (reference sequence). This CDR3 has 14 residues. V shed 2 bases and J shed 1 base, with 8 bases lying between them. CDR3 nucleotides: TGTGCCAGCAGCTTAAGAGGGTCCCAAGAGACCCAGTACTTC. This encodes CASSLRGSQETQYF.